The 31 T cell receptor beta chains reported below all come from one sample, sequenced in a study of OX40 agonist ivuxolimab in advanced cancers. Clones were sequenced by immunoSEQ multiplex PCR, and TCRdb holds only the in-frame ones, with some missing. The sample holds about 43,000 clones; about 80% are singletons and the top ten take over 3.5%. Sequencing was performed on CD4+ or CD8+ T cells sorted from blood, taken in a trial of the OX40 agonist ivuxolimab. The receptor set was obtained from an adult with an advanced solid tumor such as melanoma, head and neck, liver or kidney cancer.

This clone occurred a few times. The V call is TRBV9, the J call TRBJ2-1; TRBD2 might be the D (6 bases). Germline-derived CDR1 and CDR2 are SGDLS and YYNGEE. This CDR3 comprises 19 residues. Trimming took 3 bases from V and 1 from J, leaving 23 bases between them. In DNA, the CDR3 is TGTGCCAGCAGCGCCATGTTTGTCCTAGCGAAGGGGTCCTACAATGAGCAGTTCTTC. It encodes CASSAMFVLAKGSYNEQFF.

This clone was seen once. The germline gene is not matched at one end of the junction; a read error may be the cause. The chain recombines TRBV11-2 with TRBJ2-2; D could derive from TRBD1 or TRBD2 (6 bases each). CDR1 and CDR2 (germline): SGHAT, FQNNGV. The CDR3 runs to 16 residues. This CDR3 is CASSLDGGLRAGELFF. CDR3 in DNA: TGTGCCAGCAGCCTAGATGGGGGGCTTAGGGCCGGGGAGCTGTTTTTT.

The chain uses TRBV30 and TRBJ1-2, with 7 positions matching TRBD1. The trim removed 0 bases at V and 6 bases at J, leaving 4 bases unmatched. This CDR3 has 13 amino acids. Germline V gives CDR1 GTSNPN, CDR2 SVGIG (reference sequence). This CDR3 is CAWSVKGAHGYTF. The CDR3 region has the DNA TGTGCCTGGAGTGTAAAGGGGGCTCATGGCTACACCTTC.

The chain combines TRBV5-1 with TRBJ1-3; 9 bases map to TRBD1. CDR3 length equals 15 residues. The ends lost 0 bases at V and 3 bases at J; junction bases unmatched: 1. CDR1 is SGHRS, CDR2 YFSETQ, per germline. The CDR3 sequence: CASSLGTGDGNTIYF. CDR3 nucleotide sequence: TGCGCCAGCAGCTTGGGGACAGGGGATGGAAACACCATATATTTT.

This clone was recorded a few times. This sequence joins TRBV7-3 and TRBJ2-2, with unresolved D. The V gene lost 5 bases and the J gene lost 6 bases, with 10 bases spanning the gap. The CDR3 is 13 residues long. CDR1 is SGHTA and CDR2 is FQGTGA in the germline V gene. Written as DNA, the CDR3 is TGTGCCAGCAGCCAAAGCACTTCCGGGGAGCTGTTTTTT. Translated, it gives CASSQSTSGELFF. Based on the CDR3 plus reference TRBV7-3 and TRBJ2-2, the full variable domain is GAGVSQTPSNKVTEKGKYVELRCDPISGHTALYWYRQSLGQGPEFLIYFQGTGAADDSGLPNDRFFAVRPEGSVSTLKIQRTERGDSAVYLCASSQSTSGELFFGEGSRLTVL.

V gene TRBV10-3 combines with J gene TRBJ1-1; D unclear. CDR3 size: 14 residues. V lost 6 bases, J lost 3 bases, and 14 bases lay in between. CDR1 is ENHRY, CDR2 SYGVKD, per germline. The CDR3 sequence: CAISTDGRDTEAFF. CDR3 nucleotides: TGTGCCATCAGCACCGACGGGAGGGACACTGAAGCTTTCTTT.

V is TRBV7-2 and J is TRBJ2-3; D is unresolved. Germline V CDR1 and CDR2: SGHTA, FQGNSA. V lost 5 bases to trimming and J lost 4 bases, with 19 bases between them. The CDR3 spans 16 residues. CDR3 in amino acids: CASSPPGLLGADTQYF. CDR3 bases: TGTGCCAGCAGCCCCCCCGGGCTCCTTGGGGCAGATACGCAGTATTTT.

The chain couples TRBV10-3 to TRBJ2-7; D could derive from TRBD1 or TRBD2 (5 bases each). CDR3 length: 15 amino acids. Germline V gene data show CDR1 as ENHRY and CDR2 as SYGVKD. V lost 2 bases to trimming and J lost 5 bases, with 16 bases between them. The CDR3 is CAISERGGGLDEQYF. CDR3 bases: TGTGCCATCAGTGAGAGGGGTGGGGGTTTAGACGAGCAGTACTTC.

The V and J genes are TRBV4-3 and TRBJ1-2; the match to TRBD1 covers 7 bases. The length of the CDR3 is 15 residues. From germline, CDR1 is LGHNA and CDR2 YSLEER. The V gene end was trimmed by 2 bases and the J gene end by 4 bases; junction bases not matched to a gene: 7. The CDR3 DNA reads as TGCGCCAGCAGCCAAACAACAGGGACAGTCTATGGCTACACCTTC. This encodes CASSQTTGTVYGYTF.

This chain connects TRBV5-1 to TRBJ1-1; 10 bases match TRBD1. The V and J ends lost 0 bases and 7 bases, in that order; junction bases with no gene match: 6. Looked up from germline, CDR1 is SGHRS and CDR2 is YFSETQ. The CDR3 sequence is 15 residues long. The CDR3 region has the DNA TGCGCCAGCAGCTTGGCCGACGGACAGGGGGGTGAAGCTTTCTTT. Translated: CASSLADGQGGEAFF.

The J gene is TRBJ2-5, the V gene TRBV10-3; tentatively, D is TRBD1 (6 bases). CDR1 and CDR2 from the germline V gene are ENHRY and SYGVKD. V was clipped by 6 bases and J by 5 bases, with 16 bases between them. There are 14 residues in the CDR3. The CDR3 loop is CAIRKQGSDETQYF. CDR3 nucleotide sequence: TGTGCCATCAGGAAACAGGGTTCGGACGAGACCCAGTACTTC.

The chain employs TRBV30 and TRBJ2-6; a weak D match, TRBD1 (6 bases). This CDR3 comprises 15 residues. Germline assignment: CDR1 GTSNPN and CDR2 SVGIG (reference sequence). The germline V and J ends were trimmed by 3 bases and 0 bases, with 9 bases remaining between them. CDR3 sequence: CAWSVRGSGANVLTF. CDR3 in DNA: TGTGCCTGGAGCGTCAGGGGCTCTGGGGCCAACGTCCTGACTTTC.

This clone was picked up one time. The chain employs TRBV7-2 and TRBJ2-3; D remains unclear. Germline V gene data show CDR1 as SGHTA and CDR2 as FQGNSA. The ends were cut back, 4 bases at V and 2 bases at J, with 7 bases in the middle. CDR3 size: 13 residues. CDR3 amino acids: CASSSDFTDTQYF. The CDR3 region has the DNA TGTGCCAGCAGCTCCGACTTCACAGATACGCAGTATTTT. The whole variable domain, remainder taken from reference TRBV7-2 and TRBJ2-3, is GAGVSQSPSNKVTEKGKDVELRCDPISGHTALYWYRQSLGQGLEFLIYFQGNSAPDKSGLPSDRFSAERTGGSVSTLTIQRTQQEDSAVYLCASSSDFTDTQYFGPGTRLTVL.

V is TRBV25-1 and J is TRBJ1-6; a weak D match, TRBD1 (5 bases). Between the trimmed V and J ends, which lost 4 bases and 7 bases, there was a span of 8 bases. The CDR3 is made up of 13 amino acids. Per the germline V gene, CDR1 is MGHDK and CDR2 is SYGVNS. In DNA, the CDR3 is TGTGCCAGCAGTGGCCAGGGAAATTCACCCCTCCACTTT. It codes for CASSGQGNSPLHF.

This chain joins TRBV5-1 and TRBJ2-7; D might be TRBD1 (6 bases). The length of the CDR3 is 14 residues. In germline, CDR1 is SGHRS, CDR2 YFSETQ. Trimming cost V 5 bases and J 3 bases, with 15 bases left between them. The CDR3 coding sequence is TGCGCCAGCAGAGTAGGGGGAGCCGACTACGAGCAGTACTTC. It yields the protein CASRVGGADYEQYF.

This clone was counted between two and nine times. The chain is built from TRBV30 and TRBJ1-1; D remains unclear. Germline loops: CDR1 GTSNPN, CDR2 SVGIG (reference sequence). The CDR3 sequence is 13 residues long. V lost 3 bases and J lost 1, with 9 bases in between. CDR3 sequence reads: CAWRVHPNTEAFF. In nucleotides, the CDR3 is TGTGCCTGGAGGGTACATCCGAACACTGAAGCTTTCTTT.

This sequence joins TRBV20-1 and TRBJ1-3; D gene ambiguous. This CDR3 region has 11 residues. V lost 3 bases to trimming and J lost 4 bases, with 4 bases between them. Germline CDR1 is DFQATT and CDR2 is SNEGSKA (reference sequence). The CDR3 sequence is CSASRGNTIYF. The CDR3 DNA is TGCAGTGCTAGCAGGGGAAACACCATATATTTT.

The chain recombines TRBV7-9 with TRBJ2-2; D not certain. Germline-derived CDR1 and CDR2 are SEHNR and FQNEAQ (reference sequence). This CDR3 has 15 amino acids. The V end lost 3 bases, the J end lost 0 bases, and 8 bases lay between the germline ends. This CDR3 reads CASSFVAANTGELFF. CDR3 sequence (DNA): TGTGCCAGCAGCTTTGTAGCCGCGAACACCGGGGAGCTGTTTTTT.

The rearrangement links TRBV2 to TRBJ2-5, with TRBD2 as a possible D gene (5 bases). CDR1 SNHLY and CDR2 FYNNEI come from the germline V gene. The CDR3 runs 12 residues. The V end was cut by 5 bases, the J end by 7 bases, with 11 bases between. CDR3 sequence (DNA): TGTGCCAGCAGTTCTAGCAAGGCGACCCAGTACTTC. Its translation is CASSSSKATQYF.

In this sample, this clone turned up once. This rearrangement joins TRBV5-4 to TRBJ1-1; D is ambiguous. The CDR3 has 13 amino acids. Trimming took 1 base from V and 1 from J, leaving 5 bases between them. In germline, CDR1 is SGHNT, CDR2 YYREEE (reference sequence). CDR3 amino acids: CASSLTENTEAFF. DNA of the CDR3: TGTGCCAGCAGCTTGACCGAGAACACTGAAGCTTTCTTT.

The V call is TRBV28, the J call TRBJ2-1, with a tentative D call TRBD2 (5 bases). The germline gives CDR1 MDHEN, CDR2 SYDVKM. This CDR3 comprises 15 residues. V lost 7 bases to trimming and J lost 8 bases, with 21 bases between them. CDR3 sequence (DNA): TGTGCCAGCATCCCTTTGGGATCCGGGATCGATGAGCAGTTCTTC. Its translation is CASIPLGSGIDEQFF.

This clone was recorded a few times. The CDR3 DNA sequence: TGCGCCAGCAGCCAAAGGGCGGAGATGAACACTGAAGCTTTCTTT. It encodes CASSQRAEMNTEAFF. The chain has TRBV5-1 and TRBJ1-1; no definite D call. V lost 4 bases and J 0 bases, leaving 13 bases between the germline ends. The CDR3 has 15 residues. Germline V CDR1 and CDR2: SGHRS, YFSETQ.

CDR3 amino acids: CASGRWTANEKLFF. CDR3 DNA sequence: TGTGCTAGTGGTCGATGGACGGCGAATGAAAAACTGTTTTTT. The chain carries TRBV12-5 and TRBJ1-4; D gene ambiguous. Per germline, CDR1 LGHNT and CDR2 FRNRAP. Deletions cut 5 bases from V and 5 bases from J, with 12 bases between. This CDR3 comprises 14 residues.

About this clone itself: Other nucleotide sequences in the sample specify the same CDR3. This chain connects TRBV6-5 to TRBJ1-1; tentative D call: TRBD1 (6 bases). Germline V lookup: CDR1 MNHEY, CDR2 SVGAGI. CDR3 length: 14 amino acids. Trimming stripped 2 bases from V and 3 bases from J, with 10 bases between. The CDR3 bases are TGTGCCAGCAGTTACAAGGGGGTGGACACTGAAGCTTTCTTT. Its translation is CASSYKGVDTEAFF.

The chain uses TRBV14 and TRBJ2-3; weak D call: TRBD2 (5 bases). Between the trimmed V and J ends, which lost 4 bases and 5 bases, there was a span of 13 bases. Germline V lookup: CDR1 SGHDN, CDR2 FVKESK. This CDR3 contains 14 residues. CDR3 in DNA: TGTGCCAGCAGCCTGTACGGGGAACGAGATACGCAGTATTTT. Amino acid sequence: CASSLYGERDTQYF.

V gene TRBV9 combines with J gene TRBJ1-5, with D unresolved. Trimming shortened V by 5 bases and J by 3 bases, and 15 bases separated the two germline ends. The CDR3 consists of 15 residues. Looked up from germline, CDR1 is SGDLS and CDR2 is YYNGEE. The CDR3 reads CASREGRSLNQPQHF. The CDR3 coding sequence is TGTGCCAGCAGAGAGGGCAGGAGCCTCAATCAGCCCCAGCATTTT.

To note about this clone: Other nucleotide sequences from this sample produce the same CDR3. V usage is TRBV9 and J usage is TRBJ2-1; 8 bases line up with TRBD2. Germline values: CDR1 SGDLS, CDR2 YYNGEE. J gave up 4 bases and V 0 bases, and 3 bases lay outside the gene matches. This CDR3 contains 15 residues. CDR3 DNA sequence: TGTGCCAGCAGCGTAGCTAGCGGGCTTTACAATGAGCAGTTCTTC. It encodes CASSVASGLYNEQFF. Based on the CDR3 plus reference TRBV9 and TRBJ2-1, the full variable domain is DSGVTQTPKHLITATGQRVTLRCSPRSGDLSVYWYQQSLDQGLQFLIQYYNGEERAKGNILERFSAQQFPDLHSELNLSSLELGDSALYFCASSVASGLYNEQFFGPGTRLTVL.

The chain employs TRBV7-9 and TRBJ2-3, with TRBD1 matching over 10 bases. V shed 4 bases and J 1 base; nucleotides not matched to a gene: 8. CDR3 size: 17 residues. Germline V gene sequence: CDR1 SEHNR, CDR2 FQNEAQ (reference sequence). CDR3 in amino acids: CASSSIPGTGGTDTQYF. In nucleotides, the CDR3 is TGTGCCAGCAGCTCGATCCCCGGGACAGGGGGCACAGATACGCAGTATTTT. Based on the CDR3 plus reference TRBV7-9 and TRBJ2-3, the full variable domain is DTGVSQNPRHKITKRGQNVTFRCDPISEHNRLYWYRQTLGQGPEFLTYFQNEAQLEKSRLLSDRFSAERPKGSFSTLEIQRTEQGDSAMYLCASSSIPGTGGTDTQYFGPGTRLTVL.

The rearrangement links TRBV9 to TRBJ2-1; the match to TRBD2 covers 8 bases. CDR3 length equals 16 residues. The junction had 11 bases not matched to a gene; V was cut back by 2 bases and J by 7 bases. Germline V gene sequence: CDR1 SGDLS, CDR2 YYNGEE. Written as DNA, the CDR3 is TGTGCCAGCAGCGTCGGTAGCGGGAAAGGCTGGAATGAGCAGTTCTTC. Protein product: CASSVGSGKGWNEQFF.

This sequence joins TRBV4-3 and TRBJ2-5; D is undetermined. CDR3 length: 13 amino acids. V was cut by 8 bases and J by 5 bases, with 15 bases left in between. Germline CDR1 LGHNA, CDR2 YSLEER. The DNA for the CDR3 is TGCGCCAGCTCGAAGAGGATATCGGAGACCCAGTACTTC. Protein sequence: CASSKRISETQYF.

The CDR3 DNA reads as TGCGCCAGCAGCTACCGCATGGATACGCAGTATTTT. Protein product: CASSYRMDTQYF. The gene calls are TRBV10-1 and TRBJ2-3, with D unresolved. Trimming stripped 6 bases from V and 6 bases from J, with 10 bases between. The CDR3 loop spans 12 amino acids. The germline V gene encodes CDR1 WNHNN and CDR2 SYGVQD (reference sequence).